What follows are 30 T cell receptor beta chains derived from one specimen sequenced in a study of graft-versus-host responses after intestinal transplantation. The protocol was immunoSEQ multiplex PCR, while the TCRdb copy is restricted to in-frame clones and leaves out a portion. The sample shows tens of thousands of clones, approximately 92% of them seen only once. The sample was PBMCs, taken roughly 260 days after intestinal transplant. The receptors here all came from a human patient who received an intestinal transplant, so some T cells may come from the graft donor.

This CDR3 is CASSPEDRGYGYTF. CDR3 DNA sequence: TGTGCCAGCAGCCCAGAGGACAGGGGCTATGGCTACACCTTC. V is TRBV7-9 and J is TRBJ1-2; 9 bases align to TRBD1. CDR3 length: 14 amino acids. The germline V gene has CDR1 SEHNR and CDR2 FQNEAQ (reference sequence). The V segment lost 5 bases and the J segment 4 bases; nucleotides outside the gene matches: 5.

In its sample, this clone ranks as medium-sized. CDR3 loop: CASSLSSGNHEQYF. The CDR3 coding sequence is TGTGCCAGCAGCTTGAGTAGCGGGAATCACGAGCAGTACTTC. This chain links TRBV7-8 with TRBJ2-7; 8 bases match TRBD2. With V trimmed by 3 bases and J by 5 bases, 6 bases remained unmatched. CDR1 and CDR2 (germline): SGHVS, FQNEAQ. This CDR3 comprises 14 residues.

The chain employs TRBV20-1 and TRBJ1-1; the D is unclear. V was trimmed by 1 base and J by 7 bases, leaving 7 bases between them. The CDR3 runs 11 residues. Germline V gene data show CDR1 as DFQATT and CDR2 as SNEGSKA (reference sequence). DNA for the CDR3: TGCAGTGCTAGAGTTGGGAGTGAAGCTTTCTTT. This encodes CSARVGSEAFF.

The genes are TRBV5-5 and TRBJ2-7; D call uncertain. V was clipped by 0 bases and J by 0 bases, with 13 bases between them. This CDR3 spans 16 amino acids. Germline lookup yields CDR1 SGHKS and CDR2 YYEKEE (reference sequence). CDR3 DNA sequence: TGTGCCAGCAGCTTGGAGGCAGGTTCAAGCTCCTACGAGCAGTACTTC. This codes for CASSLEAGSSSYEQYF. Drawing the rest from reference TRBV5-5 and TRBJ2-7, the complete variable domain is DAGVTQSPTHLIKTRGQQVTLRCSPISGHKSVSWYQQVLGQGPQFIFQYYEKEERGRGNFPDRFSARQFPNYSSELNVNALLLGDSALYLCASSLEAGSSSYEQYFGPGTRLTVT.

The V call is TRBV6-5, the J call TRBJ2-6, with 7 bases that match TRBD1. With 0 bases clipped from V and 2 bases from J, the junction kept 1 base outside the gene matches. Germline values: CDR1 MNHEY, CDR2 SVGAGI. There are 16 residues in the CDR3. CDR3 nucleotide sequence: TGTGCCAGCAGTTACTCGACAGGGACTGGGGCCAACGTCCTGACTTTC. It translates to CASSYSTGTGANVLTF.

The chain uses TRBV11-2 and TRBJ2-2; 8 bases agree with TRBD2. The CDR3 is 19 residues long. Germline V CDR1 and CDR2: SGHAT, FQNNGV. The V gene end was trimmed by 6 bases and the J gene end by 1 base; junction bases not matched to a gene: 16. CDR3 coding DNA: TGTGCCAGCAGGCCTAGACTAGCGCCCTGGGGGCTGAACACCGGGGAGCTGTTTTTT. Its translation is CASRPRLAPWGLNTGELFF. The variable domain in full, with the rest retrieved from reference TRBV11-2 and TRBJ2-2, is EAGVAQSPRYKIIEKRQSVAFWCNPISGHATLYWYQQILGQGPKLLIQFQNNGVVDDSQLPKDRFSAERLKGVDSTLKIQPAKLEDSAVYLCASRPRLAPWGLNTGELFFGEGSRLTVL.

There are a few counts of this clone. This chain connects TRBV4-1 to TRBJ1-5; 8 bases match TRBD1. CDR3 size: 15 residues. After removal of 1 base from V and 5 bases from J, the junction contained 4 bases not matched to a gene. The germline V gene has CDR1 MGHRA and CDR2 YSYEKL. The CDR3 DNA follows: TGCGCCAGCAGCCAAGGGGACAGGCCCTATCAGCCCCAGCATTTT. Amino acids: CASSQGDRPYQPQHF.

The V and J genes are TRBV9 and TRBJ2-7, with 10 bases lining up with TRBD1. CDR1 and CDR2 from the germline V gene are SGDLS and YYNGEE. J lost 2 bases, V lost 2 bases, and 7 bases had no gene match. This CDR3 contains 16 residues. Here the CDR3 DNA reads TGTGCCAGCAGCGTTTTGGGACAGGGGAGACCCTACGAGCAGTACTTC. Protein product: CASSVLGQGRPYEQYF.

The V call is TRBV6-5, the J call TRBJ2-3; TRBD1 agrees at 9 bases. V trimming: 6 bases; J trimming: 3 bases; junction bases outside the gene matches: 1. The length of the CDR3 is 13 residues. Germline CDR1 is MNHEY and CDR2 is SVGAGI. The CDR3 sequence is CASSDRGTDTQYF. CDR3 DNA sequence: TGTGCCAGCAGCGACAGGGGGACAGATACGCAGTATTTT.

This clone was counted once. The chain recombines TRBV18 with TRBJ2-3, with 7 bases matching TRBD1. Germline trimming cut 5 bases from V and 1 base from J; bases unmatched to any gene: 3. Looked up from germline, CDR1 is KGHSH and CDR2 is LQKENI. The CDR3 is made up of 14 amino acids. In DNA, the CDR3 is TGTGCCAGCTCAGTTGGACAGGGCACAGATACGCAGTATTTT. It codes for CASSVGQGTDTQYF.

This chain uses TRBV5-1 with TRBJ2-1; 9 bases agree with TRBD2. Trimming removed 3 bases from V and 1 base from J; junction bases left unmatched: 5. CDR3 length: 16 amino acids. The germline V gene encodes CDR1 SGHRS and CDR2 YFSETQ. CDR3 in amino acids: CASSSGLALSYNEQFF. For the CDR3, the DNA is TGCGCCAGCAGCTCCGGACTAGCGCTATCCTACAATGAGCAGTTCTTC.

The chain has TRBV27 and TRBJ2-7; TRBD1 matches at 8 bases. V lost 4 bases to trimming and J lost 1 base; unmatched junction nucleotides: 3. The CDR3 extends over 14 amino acids. Germline V gives CDR1 MNHEY, CDR2 SMNVEV (reference sequence). In DNA, the CDR3 is TGTGCCAGCAGTTGGACAGGGAATTCCTACGAGCAGTACTTC. Amino acid sequence: CASSWTGNSYEQYF.

This chain connects TRBV7-9 to TRBJ2-3; TRBD2 agrees at 8 bases. Germline V gene lookup returns CDR1 SEHNR and CDR2 FQNEAQ (reference sequence). V shed 5 bases, J shed 6 bases, and the junction held 19 bases outside the gene matches. The CDR3 length is 18 residues. The CDR3 nucleotides read TGTGCCAGCAGCCGCGCAGAGAGTAGCGGGGCTTGGGGGGATACGCAGTATTTT. It encodes CASSRAESSGAWGDTQYF.

The chain combines TRBV7-9 with TRBJ1-2; D not resolved. The germline V gene encodes CDR1 SEHNR and CDR2 FQNEAQ (reference sequence). The CDR3 has 13 amino acids. V gave up 0 bases and J gave up 5 bases, with 7 bases separating them. CDR3 sequence reads: CASSLAGGYGYTF. The CDR3 DNA reads TGTGCCAGCAGCTTAGCGGGAGGGTATGGCTACACCTTC.

The chain combines TRBV14 with TRBJ1-4; 8 bases map to TRBD1. This CDR3 spans 18 amino acids. Trimming cost V 1 base and J 4 bases; bases outside gene matches: 11. The germline gives CDR1 SGHDN, CDR2 FVKESK. The CDR3 loop reads CASSQAFEATGVNEKLFF. In DNA, the CDR3 is TGTGCCAGCAGCCAAGCTTTTGAGGCGACAGGGGTTAATGAAAAACTGTTTTTT.

V usage is TRBV29-1 and J usage is TRBJ2-5; weak D call: TRBD2 (6 bases). CDR3 size: 13 residues. In germline, CDR1 is SQVTM, CDR2 ANQGSEA. Trimming shortened V by 4 bases and J by 2 bases, and 11 bases separated the two germline ends. CDR3 DNA: TGCAGCGTTGTCGGTAGCGGACAAGAGACCCAGTACTTC. This encodes CSVVGSGQETQYF. The complete variable domain, with remaining parts taken from reference TRBV29-1 and TRBJ2-5, reads SAVISQKPSRDICQRGTSLTIQCQVDSQVTMMFWYRQQPGQSLTLIATANQGSEATYESGFVIDKFPISRPNLTFSTLTVSNMSPEDSSIYLCSVVGSGQETQYFGPGTRLLVL.

The chain employs TRBV25-1 and TRBJ2-3, with TRBD1 identical over 7 bases. CDR3 size: 17 residues. Germline CDR1 and CDR2: MGHDK and SYGVNS. The V segment lost 1 base and the J segment 1 base; nucleotides outside the gene matches: 8. Here the CDR3 reads CASSESRQGWGTDTQYF. Written as DNA, the CDR3 is TGTGCCAGCAGTGAATCTCGACAGGGTTGGGGCACAGATACGCAGTATTTT.

The chain couples TRBV5-7 to TRBJ2-7, with D perhaps being TRBD1 or TRBD2 (6 bases each). TRBV5-7 is flagged as an ORF with uncertain function. The CDR3 has 19 amino acids. Trimming pared 4 bases from V and 3 bases from J, leaving 29 bases between. CDR3 protein: CASSSSLPGAGGLNYEQYF. The CDR3, as DNA: TGTGCCAGCAGCAGCTCACTCCCGGGGGCAGGAGGCTTGAACTACGAGCAGTACTTC.

The rearrangement links TRBV19 to TRBJ2-6; D remains ambiguous. V lost 2 bases and J 0 bases, leaving 2 bases between the germline ends. Germline V gene sequence: CDR1 LNHDA, CDR2 SQIVND (reference sequence). CDR3 length: 14 residues. The CDR3 DNA sequence: TGTGCCAGTAGTATACACTCTGGGGCCAACGTCCTGACTTTC. Amino acids: CASSIHSGANVLTF. Looking up the rest from reference TRBV19 and TRBJ2-6 gives the full variable domain: DGGITQSPKYLFRKEGQNVTLSCEQNLNHDAMYWYRQDPGQGLRLIYYSQIVNDFQKGDIAEGYSVSREKKESFPLTVTSAQKNPTAFYLCASSIHSGANVLTFGAGSRLTVL.

The V call is TRBV7-8, the J call TRBJ2-7; D unresolved. CDR1 and CDR2 (germline): SGHVS, FQNEAQ. The CDR3 runs to 15 residues. Trimming removed 1 base from V and 3 bases from J, with 13 bases in between. CDR3 protein: CASSLVAIPGYEQYF. In DNA, the CDR3 is TGTGCCAGCAGCTTAGTGGCGATCCCGGGCTACGAGCAGTACTTC.

Only one count was recorded for this clone. The J gene is TRBJ2-7, the V gene TRBV19; D not resolved. Trimming pared 3 bases from V and 6 bases from J, leaving 6 bases between. The germline V gene has CDR1 LNHDA and CDR2 SQIVND (reference sequence). The CDR3 runs 11 residues. CDR3: CASSIPPEQYF. CDR3 bases: TGTGCCAGTAGTATTCCCCCCGAGCAGTACTTC.

Written as DNA, the CDR3 is TGTGCCAGCAAACCTGGCGGTCTTGCCTACGAGCAGTACTTC. Translation gives CASKPGGLAYEQYF. This rearrangement joins TRBV6-1 to TRBJ2-7; D is uncertain. The CDR3 has 14 amino acids. Trimming stripped 7 bases from V and 2 bases from J, with 15 bases between. Germline-derived CDR1 and CDR2 are MNHNS and SASEGT.

The CDR3: CASSESDGRGYTF. For the CDR3, the DNA is TGTGCCAGCAGTGAATCTGATGGGCGAGGCTACACCTTC. V and J are TRBV6-5 and TRBJ1-2; D gene ambiguous. With 5 bases removed from V and 8 bases from J, the gap between germline ends came to 15 bases. Germline CDR1 and CDR2: MNHEY and SVGAGI. This CDR3 has 13 residues.

The chain couples TRBV18 to TRBJ2-7, with D possibly being TRBD1 (5 bases). The CDR3 consists of 16 residues. In germline, CDR1 is KGHSH, CDR2 LQKENI. Trimming left V 3 bases short and J 1 base short, with 16 bases between. CDR3 coding DNA: TGTGCCAGCTCACCCCCCGACAGACTGTTGTCCTACGAGCAGTACTTC. Protein: CASSPPDRLLSYEQYF.

The chain uses TRBV7-6 and TRBJ1-1; unclear D gene. The CDR3 covers 13 residues. V gave up 6 bases and J gave up 5 bases, with 13 bases separating them. CDR1 SGHVS and CDR2 FNYEAQ come from the germline V gene. In DNA, the CDR3 is TGTGCCAGCAGTTTTATAGAGGAGACTGAAGCTTTCTTT. It is translated as CASSFIEETEAFF.

This clone was seen only once. The CDR3 region is CASSEPGYEQFF. The CDR3 DNA sequence: TGTGCCAGCAGCGAACCAGGGTATGAGCAGTTCTTC. The chain combines TRBV6-1 with TRBJ2-1; a possible D gene is TRBD1 (5 bases). The CDR3 contains 12 residues. V lost 6 bases and J lost 8, with 11 bases in between. Germline V gene sequence: CDR1 MNHNS, CDR2 SASEGT.

This clone was observed a single time. The V call is TRBV11-1, the J call TRBJ2-1; possibly TRBD1 for D (5 bases). V was trimmed by 3 bases and J by 2 bases, leaving 11 bases between them. The CDR3 has 15 amino acids. The germline CDR1 and CDR2 sequences are SGHAT and FQDESV (reference sequence). Here the CDR3 reads CASSLKRGPYNEQFF. The CDR3 region has the DNA TGTGCCAGCAGCTTGAAAAGGGGCCCCTACAATGAGCAGTTCTTC.

The V gene is TRBV18, the J gene TRBJ2-1; 13 bases are a match to TRBD2. There are 22 residues in the CDR3. V was pared by 3 bases and J by 1 base, with 18 bases of the junction left unmatched. Germline values: CDR1 KGHSH, CDR2 LQKENI. The CDR3 region is CASSPLTEGLAGDGVSYNEQFF. The CDR3 DNA is TGTGCCAGCTCACCTTTGACCGAAGGACTAGCGGGAGACGGCGTTTCCTACAATGAGCAGTTCTTC. The full variable domain, in which reference TRBV18 and TRBJ2-1 provide the parts outside the CDR3, is NAGVMQNPRHLVRRRGQEARLRCSPMKGHSHVYWYRQLPEEGLKFMVYLQKENIIDESGMPKERFSAEFPKEGPSILRIQQVVRGDSAAYFCASSPLTEGLAGDGVSYNEQFFGPGTRLTVL.

The chain couples TRBV29-1 to TRBJ1-1, with 9 bases fitting TRBD1. This CDR3 has 14 amino acids. V lost 0 bases and J lost 7; bases outside the gene matches: 6. Germline V gene sequence: CDR1 SQVTM, CDR2 ANQGSEA. The CDR3 reads CSVEDLDRGGEAFF. As DNA, the CDR3 is TGCAGCGTTGAAGATTTGGACAGGGGTGGTGAAGCTTTCTTT.

V is TRBV7-9 and J is TRBJ1-1; 7 nucleotides line up with TRBD1. V shed 0 bases and J 1 base; nucleotides not matched to a gene: 2. The CDR3 has 15 amino acids. Per the germline V gene, CDR1 is SEHNR and CDR2 is FQNEAQ (reference sequence). CDR3 region: CASSLAWTGNTEAFF. CDR3 nucleotides: TGTGCCAGCAGCTTAGCCTGGACAGGGAACACTGAAGCTTTCTTT.